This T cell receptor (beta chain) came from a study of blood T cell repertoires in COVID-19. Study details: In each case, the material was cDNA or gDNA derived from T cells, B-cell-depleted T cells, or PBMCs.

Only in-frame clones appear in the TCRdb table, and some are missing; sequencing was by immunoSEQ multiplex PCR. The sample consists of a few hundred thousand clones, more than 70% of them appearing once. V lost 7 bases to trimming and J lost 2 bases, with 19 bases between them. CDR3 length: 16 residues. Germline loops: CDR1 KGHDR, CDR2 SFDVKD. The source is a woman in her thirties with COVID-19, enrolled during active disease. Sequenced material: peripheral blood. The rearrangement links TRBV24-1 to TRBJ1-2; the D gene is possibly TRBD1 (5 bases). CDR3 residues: CATRESRRGWNYGYTF. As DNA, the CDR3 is TGTGCCACCAGGGAATCCCGTCGGGGGTGGAACTATGGCTACACCTTC.